Presented here are 28 T cell receptor beta chains from one specimen sequenced in a study of blood T cells in healthy people across ages. A J-beta primer mix and a sample-barcoded 5' primer were used in a second PCR of about 7 to 12 cycles. MiXCR was run by TCRdb on the 5' RACE reads, yielding one entry per CDR3 protein. This sample carries 600,000 or so distinct CDR3 sequences, roughly 43% of them seen once, and the ten largest clones take under 30%. The sequencing input was blood. The receptors here all came from a man at least 80 years old in good health.

This clonotype came up a few times. V is TRBV20-1 and J is TRBJ2-1, with 7 bases identical to TRBD1. The CDR3 runs 12 residues. V was clipped by 3 bases and J by 10 bases; unmatched bases: 6. CDR1 DFQATT and CDR2 SNEGSKA come from the germline V gene (reference sequence). Written as DNA, the CDR3 is TGCAGTGCTAGGACAGGGTTACGGGAGCAGTTCTTC. This sequence encodes CSARTGLREQFF.

The sample holds many counts of this clonotype. The chain couples TRBV7-2 to TRBJ2-1; D call uncertain. Germline V gives CDR1 SGHTA, CDR2 FQGNSA. This CDR3 is 14 amino acids long. With 0 bases removed from V and 3 bases from J, the gap between germline ends came to 6 bases. CDR3 residues: CASSLAPGYNEQFF. DNA for the CDR3: TGTGCCAGCAGCTTAGCTCCTGGCTACAATGAGCAGTTCTTC. The full variable domain, rest sourced from reference TRBV7-2 and TRBJ2-1, is GAGVSQSPSNKVTEKGKDVELRCDPISGHTALYWYRQSLGQGLEFLIYFQGNSAPDKSGLPSDRFSAERTGGSVSTLTIQRTQQEDSAVYLCASSLAPGYNEQFFGPGTRLTVL.

This chain links TRBV2 with TRBJ2-7, with D perhaps given as TRBD1 or TRBD2 (5 bases each). The J call may be wrong; the DNA end is better matched by TRBJ2-4. CDR3 length: 12 amino acids. CDR1 and CDR2 from the germline V gene are SNHLY and FYNNEI. The CDR3 sequence: CASHGTVNIQYF. CDR3 nucleotides: TGTGCCAGCCATGGGACGGTAAACATTCAGTACTTC.

The J gene is TRBJ2-5, the V gene TRBV4-1; 8 bases fit TRBD2. The CDR3 has 15 amino acids. Germline CDR1 reads MGHRA; CDR2 reads YSYEKL. J was trimmed by 5 bases and V by 3 bases; bases with no gene match: 8. Here the CDR3 DNA reads TGCGCCAGCAGCCAGGGACTAGACTCTTGGGAGACCCAGTACTTC. Protein sequence: CASSQGLDSWETQYF.

This clonotype was counted only a few times. The chain recombines TRBV7-9 with TRBJ2-1; 8 positions agree with TRBD2. The germline gives CDR1 SEHNR, CDR2 FQNEAQ (reference sequence). The V and J ends lost 0 bases and 6 bases, in that order; junction bases with no gene match: 16. The CDR3 contains 19 residues. CDR3 nucleotides: TGTGCCAGCAGCTTAGCCTCCGGGACTAGAGGGTTCGGTGGCAATGAGCAGTTCTTC. This sequence encodes CASSLASGTRGFGGNEQFF.

There are a few counts of this clonotype. This chain links TRBV7-2 with TRBJ2-3; D might be TRBD2 (6 bases). This CDR3 is built from 15 residues. In germline, CDR1 is SGHTA, CDR2 FQGNSA. Between the trimmed V and J ends, which lost 1 base and 4 bases, there was a span of 12 bases. CDR3 region: CASSLGPGEPDTQYF. The CDR3 nucleotides read TGTGCCAGCAGCTTAGGGCCGGGGGAGCCAGATACGCAGTATTTT.

The rearrangement joins TRBV7-3 to TRBJ2-1, with D possibly TRBD2 on 8 matching bases. Germline V lookup: CDR1 SGHTA, CDR2 FQGTGA. There are 16 residues in the CDR3. Trimming shortened V by 4 bases and J by 6 bases, and 19 bases separated the two germline ends. CDR3 nucleotide sequence: TGTGCCAGCAGCTCCAGGGGGACTAGTTTAGCCAATGAGCAGTTCTTC. This codes for CASSSRGTSLANEQFF.

This clonotype has only one observation. The rearrangement uses TRBV6-2 or TRBV6-3 and TRBJ1-5; D is unresolved. Germline CDR1 MNHEY, CDR2 SVGEGT. The CDR3 sequence is 12 residues long. V lost 6 bases and J 3 bases, leaving 6 bases between the germline ends. CDR3 nucleotide sequence: TGTGCCAGCAGGGAACCCAATCAGCCCCAGCATTTT. It specifies CASREPNQPQHF.

The sample holds a few counts of this clonotype. One end of the junction fails to match germline, which may point to a read error. The chain links TRBV3-1 to TRBJ1-1; no reliable D call. Germline values: CDR1 LGHDT, CDR2 YNNKEL (reference sequence). The CDR3 has 11 residues. The CDR3 nucleotides read TGTGCCAGTAGCCACCAAAATGAAGCTTTCTTT. It codes for CASSHQNEAFF.

The chain is built from TRBV13 and TRBJ2-4, with TRBD2 identical over 13 bases. This CDR3 spans 17 amino acids. Trimming at V came to 4 bases and at J to 6 bases, leaving 9 bases not matched to a gene. The germline CDR1 and CDR2 sequences are PRHDT and FYEKMQ (reference sequence). For the CDR3, the DNA is TGTGCCAGCAGCTCAGACCGGACTAGCGGGGGTGGAAACATTCAGTACTTC. Protein product: CASSSDRTSGGGNIQYF.

The rearrangement joins TRBV20-1 to TRBJ2-1, with 7 bases that match TRBD2. The V gene's germline CDR1 is DFQATT and CDR2 SNEGSKA (reference sequence). The length of the CDR3 is 16 residues. V lost 6 bases, J lost 8 bases, and 19 bases stayed unmatched. The DNA of the CDR3 is TGCAGTGCAGCCTCTAGCGAGAAGGCGGGAGTTGATGAGCAGTTCTTC. Its protein is CSAASSEKAGVDEQFF.

Only a few counts were recorded for this clonotype. This sequence joins TRBV20-1 and TRBJ2-7, with 7 bases aligning to TRBD2. The V and J ends lost 0 bases and 2 bases, in that order; junction bases with no gene match: 7. The CDR3 consists of 15 residues. The germline V gene encodes CDR1 DFQATT and CDR2 SNEGSKA (reference sequence). The CDR3 loop reads CSARDPASGAYEQYF. The CDR3 DNA reads as TGCAGTGCTAGAGATCCGGCTAGCGGAGCCTACGAGCAGTACTTC.

The sample holds a few counts of this clonotype. The chain uses TRBV7-2 and TRBJ2-7; weak D call: TRBD2 (5 bases). With 1 base removed from V and 2 bases from J, the gap between germline ends came to 12 bases. Germline V gene lookup returns CDR1 SGHTA and CDR2 FQGNSA. The CDR3 sequence is 15 residues long. This CDR3 reads CASSLDTGRAYEQYF. The CDR3 DNA reads as TGTGCCAGCAGCTTAGATACGGGGAGAGCCTACGAGCAGTACTTC.

V is TRBV2 and J is TRBJ2-5; D possibly corresponds to TRBD1 (5 bases). From germline, CDR1 is SNHLY and CDR2 FYNNEI. V was trimmed by 5 bases and J by 4 bases, leaving 14 bases between them. CDR3 size: 14 residues. Here the CDR3 reads CASSYRTFGETQYF. DNA of the CDR3: TGTGCCAGCAGTTACCGGACATTTGGAGAGACCCAGTACTTC.

This clonotype was detected a few times. One end of the junction fails to match germline, which may point to a read error. The chain is built from TRBV7-2 and TRBJ1-1; D is ambiguous. This CDR3 is 14 amino acids long. CDR1 SGHTA and CDR2 FQGNSA come from the germline V gene. The CDR3 sequence is CASTLVSGITEAFF. The CDR3 DNA follows: TGTGCCAGCACCTTAGTCAGCGGCATCACTGAAGCTTTCTTT.

This chain links TRBV20-1 with TRBJ2-7; D may correspond to TRBD1 or TRBD2 (5 bases each). The CDR3 is made up of 12 amino acids. Between the trimmed V and J ends, which lost 3 bases and 6 bases, there was a span of 12 bases. Germline assignment: CDR1 DFQATT and CDR2 SNEGSKA (reference sequence). The CDR3 nucleotides read TGCAGTGCTAGGGAAACTAGGGGCGAGCAGTACTTC. This codes for CSARETRGEQYF.

CDR3 loop: CSVGAVGDSYEQYF. In DNA form, the CDR3 reads TGCAGCGTTGGGGCGGTAGGAGACTCCTACGAGCAGTACTTC. The chain uses TRBV29-1 and TRBJ2-7; D is ambiguous. CDR3 length equals 14 residues. The V gene's germline CDR1 is SQVTM and CDR2 ANQGSEA. Trimming removed 4 bases from V and 0 bases from J, with 13 bases in between.

This clonotype was counted between two and nine times. V usage is TRBV5-1 and J usage is TRBJ2-3, with 9 bases aligning to TRBD1. Germline V gene sequence: CDR1 SGHRS, CDR2 YFSETQ. The V and J ends lost 2 bases and 6 bases, in that order; junction bases with no gene match: 4. CDR3 length: 14 amino acids. Here the CDR3 DNA reads TGCGCCAGCAGCTTAGGGACAGGGATGGATACGCAGTATTTT. Translation: CASSLGTGMDTQYF.

The chain couples TRBV5-1 to TRBJ2-5; TRBD1 aligns across 9 bases. The CDR3 extends over 14 amino acids. Per germline, CDR1 SGHRS and CDR2 YFSETQ. The junction had 16 bases not matched to a gene; V was cut back by 8 bases and J by 11 bases. The CDR3 is CARLRDRVVNEQYF. CDR3 sequence (DNA): TGCGCCAGACTCCGGGACAGGGTCGTCAATGAGCAGTACTTC.

The chain has TRBV30 and TRBJ2-3, with D possibly TRBD1 on 6 matching bases. The CDR3 is 15 residues long. Looked up from germline, CDR1 is GTSNPN and CDR2 is SVGIG (reference sequence). V was clipped by 3 bases and J by 0 bases, with 13 bases between them. The CDR3 spells CAWRAGQSSTDTQYF. CDR3 in DNA: TGTGCCTGGAGGGCTGGACAGTCTAGCACAGATACGCAGTATTTT. The full variable domain, in which reference TRBV30 and TRBJ2-3 provide the parts outside the CDR3, is SQTIHQWPATLVQPVGSPLSLECTVEGTSNPNLYWYRQAAGRGLQLLFYSVGIGQISSEVPQNLSASRPQDRQFILSSKKLLLSDSGFYLCAWRAGQSSTDTQYFGPGTRLTVL.

The chain links TRBV4-1 to TRBJ2-7; weak D call: TRBD2 (5 bases). Germline V gene lookup returns CDR1 MGHRA and CDR2 YSYEKL. The CDR3 has 15 residues. V lost 6 bases and J lost 2, with 17 bases in between. The CDR3 DNA follows: TGCGCCAGCAGACATACTGCCGGGGTTGCCTACGAGCAGTACTTC. Protein: CASRHTAGVAYEQYF.

The chain employs TRBV29-1 and TRBJ1-5; D remains unclear. Trimming cost V 7 bases and J 0 bases, with 7 bases left between them. CDR3 size: 12 residues. The germline V gene encodes CDR1 SQVTM and CDR2 ANQGSEA. CDR3 region: CSAQHSNQPQHF. In nucleotides, the CDR3 is TGCAGCGCCCAACATAGCAATCAGCCCCAGCATTTT.

V gene TRBV7-3 combines with J gene TRBJ2-3, with D perhaps TRBD1 (6 bases). This CDR3 is 15 amino acids long. V lost 4 bases to trimming and J lost 2 bases, with 13 bases between them. CDR1 is SGHTA and CDR2 is FQGTGA in the germline V gene. CDR3 in amino acids: CASSSRGGFTDTQYF. For the CDR3, the DNA is TGTGCCAGCAGCTCGAGAGGGGGTTTCACAGATACGCAGTATTTT.

In its sample, this clonotype was seen a few times. This chain joins TRBV27 and TRBJ1-4; TRBD1 might be the D (5 bases). Trimming removed 0 bases from V and 7 bases from J, with 9 bases in between. The CDR3 is 14 amino acids. The germline V gene encodes CDR1 MNHEY and CDR2 SMNVEV (reference sequence). In DNA form, the CDR3 reads TGTGCCAGCAGTTTATCCCCCGGGGCTGAAAAACTGTTTTTT. Amino acids: CASSLSPGAEKLFF. Complete variable domain (other parts from reference TRBV27 and TRBJ1-4): EAQVTQNPRYLITVTGKKLTVTCSQNMNHEYMSWYRQDPGLGLRQIYYSMNVEVTDKGDVPEGYKVSRKEKRNFPLILESPSPNQTSLYFCASSLSPGAEKLFFGSGTQLSVL.

The chain employs TRBV5-6 and TRBJ2-3; TRBD2 matches at 14 bases. Germline V gene lookup returns CDR1 SGHDT and CDR2 YYEEEE. The CDR3 totals 17 residues. V dropped 4 bases and J dropped 3; count of bases not matched to a gene: 7. Here the CDR3 reads CASSPGLAGGATDTQYF. CDR3 bases: TGTGCCAGCAGCCCCGGACTAGCGGGGGGAGCAACAGATACGCAGTATTTT.

The chain employs TRBV12-3 or TRBV12-4 and TRBJ2-3, with 10 nucleotides matching TRBD2. V shed 5 bases and J 4 bases; nucleotides not matched to a gene: 12. The CDR3 is made up of 17 amino acids. CDR3 sequence: CASSRRGGLAQSDTQYF. As DNA, the CDR3 is TGTGCCAGCAGTCGAAGGGGGGGACTAGCGCAATCAGATACGCAGTATTTT.

The V call is TRBV9, the J call TRBJ1-6; 7 positions agree with TRBD1. Germline-derived CDR1 and CDR2 are SGDLS and YYNGEE. The V and J ends lost 3 bases and 7 bases, in that order; junction bases with no gene match: 7. The CDR3 loop spans 15 amino acids. The CDR3 protein is CASSDLQGRNSPLHF. The CDR3 region has the DNA TGTGCCAGCAGCGATTTACAGGGGAGGAATTCACCCCTCCACTTT.

This rearrangement joins TRBV27 to TRBJ2-7; 14 bases are a match to TRBD2. The germline V gene encodes CDR1 MNHEY and CDR2 SMNVEV (reference sequence). After removal of 8 bases from V and 5 bases from J, the junction contained 11 bases not matched to a gene. CDR3 length equals 16 residues. The chain's CDR3 is CASPIGTSGSGHEQYF. The CDR3 region has the DNA TGTGCCAGCCCTATAGGGACTAGCGGGAGCGGCCACGAGCAGTACTTC.